This passage covers 2 T cell receptor beta chains from one sample sequenced in a study of blood T cell repertoires in COVID-19. Profiled with immunoSEQ multiplex PCR; TCRdb holds only in-frame clones, not every one. The data show about 500,000 clones, with about 90% seen just once and 0.7% held by the top ten. Sequenced material: PBMCs or T cells enriched from blood (not recorded which). The receptors were gathered from a woman under 30 who had recovered from COVID-19.

J is TRBJ2-5 and V is TRBV11-3; the D gene is possibly TRBD2 (6 bases). The CDR3 runs 15 residues. Trimming cost V 1 base and J 4 bases, with 13 bases left between them. The germline V gene has CDR1 SGHNT and CDR2 YENEEA. The CDR3 region is CASSLGAGNGETQYF. The CDR3 nucleotides read TGTGCCAGCAGCTTAGGCGCGGGGAACGGAGAGACCCAGTACTTC.

This chain connects TRBV2 to TRBJ1-2, with D uncertain. Germline V gene lookup returns CDR1 SNHLY and CDR2 FYNNEI. The CDR3 is made up of 12 amino acids. Deletions cut 3 bases from V and 7 bases from J, with 9 bases between. CDR3 sequence reads: CASSEMGSGYTF. As DNA, the CDR3 is TGTGCCAGCAGTGAGATGGGCAGTGGCTACACCTTC.